This TCR beta chain was captured in a study of technical replicates of blood from a handful of donors. CDR3 length equals 15 residues. The V gene lost 3 bases and the J gene lost 2 bases, with 10 bases spanning the gap. Germline CDR1 SGHAT, CDR2 FQDESV (reference sequence). Using immunoSEQ multiplex PCR, the repertoire was profiled, and TCRdb retains in-frame clones only, with some absent. The repertoire holds more than 15,000 clones, with about 79% as singletons. The receptor comes from a human donor in good health. Some clones in this sample may be carry-over from other donors' samples. Sequencing was performed on PBMCs. The chain joins TRBV11-1 to TRBJ2-2, with D perhaps matching TRBD2 (6 bases). For the CDR3, the DNA is TGTGCCAGCAGCTTGGAGCGGGTAAACACCGGGGAGCTGTTTTTT. The encoded protein is CASSLERVNTGELFF.